This TCR beta chain came from a study of blood T cell repertoires in COVID-19. Trimming cost V 4 bases and J 3 bases; bases outside gene matches: 8. The CDR3 extends over 16 amino acids. In germline, CDR1 is MGHRA, CDR2 YSYEKL. Assay: immunoSEQ multiplex PCR; the TCRdb copy retains only in-frame clones and omits some. The sample lists about 180,000 clones; approximately 80% were seen once. The V gene is TRBV4-1, the J gene TRBJ2-5; TRBD1 matches 10 bases. The TCR sequence derives from a human donor in a cohort sampled during active COVID-19. What was sequenced was peripheral blood. The chain's CDR3 is CASSRGGGTGEETQYF. In DNA, the CDR3 is TGCGCCAGCAGCCGGGGTGGAGGGACAGGGGAAGAGACCCAGTACTTC.